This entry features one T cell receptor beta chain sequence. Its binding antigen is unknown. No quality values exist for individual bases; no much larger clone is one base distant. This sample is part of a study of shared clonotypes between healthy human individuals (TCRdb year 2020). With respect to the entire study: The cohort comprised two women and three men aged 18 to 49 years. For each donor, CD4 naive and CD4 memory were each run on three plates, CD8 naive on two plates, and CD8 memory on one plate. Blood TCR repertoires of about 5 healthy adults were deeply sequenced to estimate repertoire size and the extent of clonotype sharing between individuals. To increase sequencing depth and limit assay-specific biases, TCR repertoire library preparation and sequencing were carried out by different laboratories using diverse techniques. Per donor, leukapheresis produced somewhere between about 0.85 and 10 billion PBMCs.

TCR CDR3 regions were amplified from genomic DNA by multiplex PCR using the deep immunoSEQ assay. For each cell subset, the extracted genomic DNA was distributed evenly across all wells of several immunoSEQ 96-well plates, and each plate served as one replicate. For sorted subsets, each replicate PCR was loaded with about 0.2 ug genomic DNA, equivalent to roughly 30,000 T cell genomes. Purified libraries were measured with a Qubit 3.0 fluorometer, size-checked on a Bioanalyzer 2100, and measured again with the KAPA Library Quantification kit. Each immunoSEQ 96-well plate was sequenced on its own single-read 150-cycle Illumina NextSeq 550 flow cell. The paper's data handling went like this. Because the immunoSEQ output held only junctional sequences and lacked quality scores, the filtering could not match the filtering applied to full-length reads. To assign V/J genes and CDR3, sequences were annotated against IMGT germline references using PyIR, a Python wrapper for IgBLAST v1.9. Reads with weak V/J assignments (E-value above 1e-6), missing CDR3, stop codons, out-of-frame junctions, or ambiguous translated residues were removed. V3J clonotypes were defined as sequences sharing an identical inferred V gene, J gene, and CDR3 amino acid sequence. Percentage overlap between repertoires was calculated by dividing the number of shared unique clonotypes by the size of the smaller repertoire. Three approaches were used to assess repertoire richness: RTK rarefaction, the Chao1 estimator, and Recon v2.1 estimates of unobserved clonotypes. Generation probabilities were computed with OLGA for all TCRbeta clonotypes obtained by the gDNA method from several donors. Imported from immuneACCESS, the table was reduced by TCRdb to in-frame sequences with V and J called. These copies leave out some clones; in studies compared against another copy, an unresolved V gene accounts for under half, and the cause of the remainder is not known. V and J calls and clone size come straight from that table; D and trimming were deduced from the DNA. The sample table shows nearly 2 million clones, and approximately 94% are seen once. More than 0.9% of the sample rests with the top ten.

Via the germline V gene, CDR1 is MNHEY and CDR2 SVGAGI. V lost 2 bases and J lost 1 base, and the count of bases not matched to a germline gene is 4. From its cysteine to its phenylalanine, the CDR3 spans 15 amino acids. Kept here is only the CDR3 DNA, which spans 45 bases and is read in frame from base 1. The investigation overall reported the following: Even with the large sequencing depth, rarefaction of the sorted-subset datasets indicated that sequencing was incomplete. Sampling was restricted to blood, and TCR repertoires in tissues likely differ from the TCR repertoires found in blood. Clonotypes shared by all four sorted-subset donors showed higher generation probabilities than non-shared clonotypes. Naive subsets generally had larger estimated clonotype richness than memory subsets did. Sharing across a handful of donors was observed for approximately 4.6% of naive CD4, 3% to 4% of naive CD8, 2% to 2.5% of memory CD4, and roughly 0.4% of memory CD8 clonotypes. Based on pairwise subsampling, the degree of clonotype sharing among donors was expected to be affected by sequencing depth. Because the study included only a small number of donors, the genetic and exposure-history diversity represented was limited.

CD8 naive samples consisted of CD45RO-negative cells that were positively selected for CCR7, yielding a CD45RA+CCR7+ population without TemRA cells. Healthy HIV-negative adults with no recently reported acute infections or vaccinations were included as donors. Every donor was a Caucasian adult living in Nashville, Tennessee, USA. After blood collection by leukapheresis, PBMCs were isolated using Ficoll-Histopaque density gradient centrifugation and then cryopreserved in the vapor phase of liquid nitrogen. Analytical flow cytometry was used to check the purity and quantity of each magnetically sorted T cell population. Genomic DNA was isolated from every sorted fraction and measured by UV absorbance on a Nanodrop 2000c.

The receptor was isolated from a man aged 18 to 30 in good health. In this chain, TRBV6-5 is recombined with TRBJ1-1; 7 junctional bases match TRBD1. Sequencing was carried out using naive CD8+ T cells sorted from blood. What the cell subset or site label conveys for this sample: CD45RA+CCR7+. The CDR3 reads CASSYNQGENTEAFF. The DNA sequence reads TGTGCCAGCAGTTACAACCAGGGGGAGAACACTGAAGCTTTCTTT.